Listed here is a single T cell receptor beta chain. Profiling relied on immunoSEQ multiplex PCR, and the TCRdb table lists in-frame clones only, not all of them. The sample contains approximately 280,000 clones, over 75% of which appear only once. These data are taken from a study of blood T cell repertoires in COVID-19. V lost 5 bases and J lost 4, with 11 bases in between. The CDR3 has 13 amino acids. Germline V lookup: CDR1 ENHRY, CDR2 SYGVKD. V gene TRBV10-3 combines with J gene TRBJ1-2; possibly TRBD1 for D (5 bases). The sequenced sample was peripheral blood. This receptor was obtained from a man between 50 and 59 years old with active or convalescent COVID-19. CDR3 sequence reads: CAISQGEVYGYTF. In DNA, the CDR3 is TGTGCCATCAGTCAGGGTGAGGTCTATGGCTACACCTTC.